These 21 T cell receptor beta chains originate from one sample sequenced in a study of cytomegalovirus exposure and HLA in healthy donors. Researchers ran the PCR with 60 Vbeta and 13 Jbeta primers. Sequencing used immunoSEQ multiplex PCR; TCRdb keeps in-frame clones, though not all of them. In the table there are some 110,000 clones, approximately 80% of which are singletons. The sample comprised PBMCs. The receptors stem from a woman aged 25 to 45 in good health and CMV-seronegative.

V usage is TRBV7-9 and J usage is TRBJ2-2; a possible D gene is TRBD2 (6 bases). The CDR3 has 17 amino acids. The V end lost 3 bases, the J end lost 0 bases, and 14 bases lay between the germline ends. Germline V gives CDR1 SEHNR, CDR2 FQNEAQ (reference sequence). The CDR3 here is CASSFGRGLSNTGELFF. CDR3 nucleotides: TGTGCCAGCAGCTTCGGGAGAGGACTGTCGAACACCGGGGAGCTGTTTTTT. The full variable domain, in which reference TRBV7-9 and TRBJ2-2 provide the parts outside the CDR3, is DTGVSQNPRHKITKRGQNVTFRCDPISEHNRLYWYRQTLGQGPEFLTYFQNEAQLEKSRLLSDRFSAERPKGSFSTLEIQRTEQGDSAMYLCASSFGRGLSNTGELFFGEGSRLTVL.

The chain combines TRBV6-6 with TRBJ1-1, with 7 bases lining up with TRBD1. Looked up from germline, CDR1 is MNHNY and CDR2 is SVGAGI (reference sequence). With 5 bases clipped from V and 0 bases from J, the junction kept 9 bases outside the gene matches. This CDR3 is built from 16 residues. CDR3 DNA: TGTGCCAGCAGTCAAGGGACAGTCCCTATGAACACTGAAGCTTTCTTT. Translated, it gives CASSQGTVPMNTEAFF.

The table lists this clone with a few counts. This sequence joins TRBV23-1 and TRBJ2-3; a weak D match, TRBD1 (5 bases). TRBV23-1 is classed as an ORF, of uncertain function. This CDR3 comprises 16 residues. Trimming took 3 bases from V and 1 from J, leaving 14 bases between them. The chain's CDR3 is CASSHGQGVCTDTQYF. The CDR3 nucleotides are TGCGCCAGCAGTCACGGTCAGGGTGTTTGCACAGATACGCAGTATTTT.

The chain combines TRBV27 with TRBJ2-1; 14 nucleotides align to TRBD2. V lost 5 bases and J lost 7; bases outside the gene matches: 10. From germline, CDR1 is MNHEY and CDR2 SMNVEV (reference sequence). CDR3 length equals 17 residues. The chain's CDR3 is CASSHLGTSGSRNEQFF. CDR3 coding DNA: TGTGCCAGCAGTCACCTCGGGACTAGCGGGAGCCGGAATGAGCAGTTCTTC.

This sequence joins TRBV20-1 and TRBJ2-3; D uncertain. Between the trimmed V and J ends, which lost 6 bases and 2 bases, there was a span of 6 bases. This CDR3 contains 11 residues. Germline values: CDR1 DFQATT, CDR2 SNEGSKA (reference sequence). CDR3 sequence reads: CSALNTDTQYF. The CDR3 coding sequence is TGCAGTGCCCTAAACACAGATACGCAGTATTTT.

The rearrangement uses TRBV19 and TRBJ2-7, with D tentatively TRBD2 (5 bases). Germline values: CDR1 LNHDA, CDR2 SQIVND (reference sequence). Trimming removed 6 bases from V and 0 bases from J, with 18 bases in between. The CDR3 totals 16 residues. In DNA form, the CDR3 reads TGTGCCAGTAGCATAACCCCGGGGTCCAGCTCCTACGAGCAGTACTTC. It translates to CASSITPGSSSYEQYF. Using reference TRBV19 and TRBJ2-7 for the parts outside the CDR3, the full variable domain is DGGITQSPKYLFRKEGQNVTLSCEQNLNHDAMYWYRQDPGQGLRLIYYSQIVNDFQKGDIAEGYSVSREKKESFPLTVTSAQKNPTAFYLCASSITPGSSSYEQYFGPGTRLTVT.

The chain has TRBV27 and TRBJ2-3; 7 bases are shared with TRBD1. This CDR3 spans 16 amino acids. Germline V gene sequence: CDR1 MNHEY, CDR2 SMNVEV (reference sequence). V was pared by 4 bases and J by 0 bases, with 7 bases of the junction left unmatched. CDR3 sequence reads: CASSSPSQGSTDTQYF. CDR3 nucleotide sequence: TGTGCCAGCAGTTCTCCATCACAGGGGAGCACAGATACGCAGTATTTT.

Regarding this clone: This sample includes further DNA sequences coding for the same CDR3. The genes are TRBV4-3 and TRBJ1-2; D is unresolved. CDR1 and CDR2 from the germline V gene are LGHNA and YSLEER. The germline V and J ends were trimmed by 0 bases and 5 bases, with 10 bases remaining between them. The CDR3 runs to 14 residues. Written as DNA, the CDR3 is TGCGCCAGCAGCCAAGAAGCTAGAGGGTATGGCTACACCTTC. Translation: CASSQEARGYGYTF.

This CDR3 is CSSSPTSGSHADTQYF. The CDR3 nucleotides are TGTTCCTCAAGCCCGACTAGCGGGAGTCACGCAGATACGCAGTATTTT. The chain joins TRBV7-9 to TRBJ2-3; 12 bases fit TRBD2. The germline gives CDR1 SEHNR, CDR2 FQNEAQ (reference sequence). The CDR3 has 16 amino acids.

This clone appeared once. The J gene is TRBJ1-2, the V gene TRBV5-6; 9 nucleotides match TRBD1. Germline loops: CDR1 SGHDT, CDR2 YYEEEE. The V gene end was trimmed by 1 base and the J gene end by 2 bases; junction bases not matched to a gene: 12. The CDR3 is 18 residues long. CDR3 in amino acids: CASSLIWGQGGRNYGYTF. The DNA for the CDR3 is TGTGCCAGCAGCTTGATTTGGGGACAGGGAGGAAGAAACTATGGCTACACCTTC.

The chain employs TRBV6-1 and TRBJ1-1, with D maybe TRBD1 (5 bases). Germline CDR1 reads MNHNS; CDR2 reads SASEGT. With 2 bases removed from V and 4 bases from J, the gap between germline ends came to 8 bases. The CDR3 is 13 residues long. CDR3 DNA: TGTGCCAGCAGTGAACAGGGTACCACTGAAGCTTTCTTT. It encodes CASSEQGTTEAFF.

The CDR3 region has the DNA TGTGCCACCAGCCCCCAAAGAGACGGGACAGGCTACGAGCAGTACTTC. Its protein product is CATSPQRDGTGYEQYF. The chain links TRBV15 to TRBJ2-7, with 8 bases fitting TRBD1. Germline V gene sequence: CDR1 LNHNV, CDR2 YYDKDF (reference sequence). The CDR3 spans 16 residues. Trimming at V came to 5 bases and at J to 3 bases, leaving 12 bases not matched to a gene.

The chain links TRBV6-1 to TRBJ1-5; D is possibly TRBD1 (5 bases). V was pared by 1 base and J by 3 bases, with 13 bases between. This CDR3 spans 16 amino acids. The germline CDR1 and CDR2 sequences are MNHNS and SASEGT. CDR3 DNA sequence: TGTGCCAGCAGTGAAGTAAGGGGAAGGGCCAATCAGCCCCAGCATTTT. Its translation: CASSEVRGRANQPQHF.

This chain joins TRBV10-3 and TRBJ2-1, with 7 bases fitting TRBD2. V lost 0 bases to trimming and J lost 4 bases; unmatched junction nucleotides: 3. CDR3 length: 15 amino acids. CDR1 and CDR2 (germline): ENHRY, SYGVKD. The DNA of the CDR3 is TGTGCCATCAGTGAGTCAGGCGGGGGATACAATGAGCAGTTCTTC. This encodes CAISESGGGYNEQFF.

This clone has just a few counts. V gene TRBV7-2 combines with J gene TRBJ2-3; TRBD2 is a possible D gene (6 bases). Per germline, CDR1 SGHTA and CDR2 FQGNSA. This CDR3 is 13 amino acids long. With 8 bases removed from V and 1 base from J, the gap between germline ends came to 10 bases. DNA for the CDR3: TGTGCCAGCGGGAGGAGACGCACAGATACGCAGTATTTT. This codes for CASGRRRTDTQYF.

The chain combines TRBV7-2 with TRBJ2-7; the D gene is possibly TRBD2 (6 bases). Germline assignment: CDR1 SGHTA and CDR2 FQGNSA. V shed 1 base and J shed 1 base, with 17 bases lying between them. CDR3 size: 17 residues. The CDR3 sequence: CASSLGATRDFSYEQYF. CDR3 in DNA: TGTGCCAGCAGCTTAGGGGCCACCCGGGACTTTTCCTACGAGCAGTACTTC.

The genes are TRBV30 and TRBJ2-1; D is possibly TRBD2 (5 bases). This CDR3 is 13 amino acids long. Germline-derived CDR1 and CDR2 are GTSNPN and SVGIG (reference sequence). With 0 bases removed from V and 8 bases from J, the gap between germline ends came to 11 bases. CDR3 coding DNA: TGTGCCTGGAGTGTACTAGGTGGAGATGAGCAGTTCTTC. Protein sequence: CAWSVLGGDEQFF.

This clone came up once. The chain joins TRBV18 to TRBJ2-1; 9 bases fit TRBD1. V shed 2 bases, J shed 5 bases, and the junction held 7 bases outside the gene matches. This CDR3 spans 16 amino acids. Germline loops: CDR1 KGHSH, CDR2 LQKENI. The CDR3 region is CASSPARDRDHNEQFF. CDR3 DNA sequence: TGTGCCAGCTCACCAGCCCGGGACAGGGACCACAATGAGCAGTTCTTC.

V gene TRBV27 combines with J gene TRBJ2-2, with 9 bases matching TRBD2. Germline CDR1 reads MNHEY; CDR2 reads SMNVEV (reference sequence). The V and J ends lost 6 bases and 4 bases, in that order; junction bases with no gene match: 3. The CDR3 covers 14 residues. The CDR3 loop reads CASRGGRGTGELFF. The CDR3 DNA reads TGTGCCAGCAGGGGCGGGAGGGGCACCGGGGAGCTGTTTTTT.

The genes are TRBV7-9 and TRBJ2-1, with TRBD2 matching 7 bases. This CDR3 spans 15 amino acids. The J segment lost 6 bases and the V segment lost 3 bases, leaving 8 bases of the junction unmatched. Germline assignment: CDR1 SEHNR and CDR2 FQNEAQ (reference sequence). CDR3 region: CASSLGAGNPNEQFF. In nucleotides, the CDR3 is TGTGCCAGCAGCTTGGGAGCGGGAAATCCCAATGAGCAGTTCTTC. Full variable domain (outside the CDR3, taken from reference TRBV7-9 and TRBJ2-1): DTGVSQNPRHKITKRGQNVTFRCDPISEHNRLYWYRQTLGQGPEFLTYFQNEAQLEKSRLLSDRFSAERPKGSFSTLEIQRTEQGDSAMYLCASSLGAGNPNEQFFGPGTRLTVL.

The chain has TRBV5-1 and TRBJ2-7, with D possibly TRBD1 on 7 matching bases. The ends were cut back, 6 bases at V and 2 bases at J, with 12 bases in the middle. Germline V gene lookup returns CDR1 SGHRS and CDR2 YFSETQ. The CDR3 spans 13 residues. This chain's CDR3 is CASNAGQTYEQYF. CDR3 sequence (DNA): TGCGCCAGCAACGCGGGACAGACCTACGAGCAGTACTTC.